This T cell receptor (beta chain) was captured by sequencing in a study of blood T cell repertoires in COVID-19. Overall study: PBMCs, B-cell-depleted T cells, or T cells provided the cDNA or gDNA that made up the material.

The authors' processing: Researchers report that nucleated cell counts were estimated from reference gene primer amplification. The data were produced by immunoSEQ multiplex PCR, yet TCRdb's version contains in-frame clones alone and is incomplete. The D gene and trimming were derived from the DNA, and the V and J assignments and clone size from that table. Among 80,000 to 100,000 clones listed, over 75% were seen once. The V and J ends lost 3 bases and 4 bases, in that order; junction bases with no gene match: 5. Germline V gene sequence: CDR1 SGHRS, CDR2 YFSETQ. CDR3 length equals 15 residues. This sequence originates from a man aged 60 to 75 with acute or convalescent COVID-19. The chain links TRBV5-1 to TRBJ2-3, with 10 bases identical to TRBD2. Specimen: peripheral blood. The CDR3 loop is CASSYDGTSADTQYF. CDR3 in DNA: TGCGCCAGCAGCTACGATGGGACTAGCGCAGATACGCAGTATTTT.